What follows is one T cell receptor beta chain and its context. Its specificity is not known. Three nested ARM-PCR rounds with V-beta and C-beta primers built TCRB libraries. TCRdb re-derived calls from the multiplex PCR reads in MiXCR, one entry per CDR3 protein. This repertoire shows 13,000 or so distinct CDR3 sequences, 66% found once; its top ten account for 29%. V dropped 4 bases and J dropped 4 bases, with 22 bases sitting between them. Germline CDR1 is LNHDA and CDR2 is SQIVND (reference sequence). This CDR3 contains 17 residues. This sample is drawn from a study of tumor-infiltrating lymphocytes in glioblastoma multiforme. Overall study findings and caveats: Only one glioblastoma patient had TCR and mutation analysis. Functional subtype sorting of these T cells was not performed.

Sequencing was carried out using brain tumor tissue. The receptor was isolated from a male donor with glioblastoma. This sequence joins TRBV19 and TRBJ1-2, with D possibly TRBD1 on 5 matching bases. The chain's CDR3 is CASSTGDPLEEGYGYTF. In nucleotides, the CDR3 is TGTGCCAGTAGTACGGGGGACCCTCTAGAAGAGGGCTATGGCTACACCTTC.